These T cell receptor beta chains were read from a single sample in a study of OX40 agonist ivuxolimab in advanced cancers. Sequencing was performed with immunoSEQ multiplex PCR; in TCRdb, only in-frame clones are kept and a portion is missing. The sample lists 55,000 to 65,000 clones, 90% to 95% occurring once. The sequences come from CD4+ or CD8+ T cells sorted from blood, collected in a trial of the OX40 agonist ivuxolimab. These receptors were obtained from an adult with an advanced solid tumor such as melanoma, head and neck, liver or kidney cancer. Both conserved end residues are part of each CDR3. D genes are given only for firm matches. The size of a clone is reported for some rows only, either as once, few or many, or as a class for expanded clones.

abundance: NA; v_gene: TRBV5-1; j_gene: TRBJ1-2; d_gene: NA; CDR3nt: TGCGCCAGCAGCTTGGTACCCTCGGGGGCTCGAGGCTACACCTTC; CDR3aa: CASSLVPSGARGYTF
abundance: NA; v_gene: TRBV7-8; j_gene: TRBJ2-7; d_gene: TRBD2; CDR3nt: TGTGCCAGCAGCCCACCTAGCGGGGGGCTCTCCTACGAGCAGTACTTC; CDR3aa: CASSPPSGGLSYEQYF
abundance: NA; v_gene: TRBV2; j_gene: TRBJ2-7; d_gene: NA; CDR3nt: TGTGCCAGCAGCGGGGACAATGCCTACGAGCAGTACTTC; CDR3aa: CASSGDNAYEQYF
abundance: NA; v_gene: TRBV29-1; j_gene: TRBJ1-2; d_gene: TRBD1; CDR3nt: TGCAGCGTCCAGACAGGGACCAACTATGGCTACACCTTC; CDR3aa: CSVQTGTNYGYTF
abundance: NA; v_gene: TRBV29-1; j_gene: TRBJ1-1; d_gene: NA; CDR3nt: TGCAGCGTTGGGGGTACGGCAGGGAGTATGAACACTGAAGCTTTCTTT; CDR3aa: CSVGGTAGSMNTEAFF
abundance: NA; v_gene: TRBV10-1; j_gene: TRBJ2-3; d_gene: NA; CDR3nt: TGCGCCAGCAGTGATAAAGCAGATACGCAGTATTTT; CDR3aa: CASSDKADTQYF
abundance: NA; v_gene: TRBV30; j_gene: TRBJ1-2; d_gene: NA; CDR3nt: TGTGCCTGGAGTCATGGGGGAAACTATGGCTACACCTTC; CDR3aa: CAWSHGGNYGYTF
abundance: NA; v_gene: TRBV7-9; j_gene: TRBJ1-2; d_gene: TRBD1; CDR3nt: TGTGCCAGCAGCCAGGGGGGGTACTATGGCTACACCTTC; CDR3aa: CASSQGGYYGYTF
abundance: NA; v_gene: TRBV19; j_gene: TRBJ2-5; d_gene: NA; CDR3nt: TGTGCCAGTAGTGCGAAGACTAGATTTGAGACCCAGTACTTC; CDR3aa: CASSAKTRFETQYF
abundance: NA; v_gene: TRBV5-1; j_gene: TRBJ1-1; d_gene: NA; CDR3nt: TGCGCCAGCAGCTTGGACGTGAACACTGAAGCTTTCTTT; CDR3aa: CASSLDVNTEAFF
abundance: NA; v_gene: TRBV11-2; j_gene: TRBJ1-1; d_gene: NA; CDR3nt: TGTGCCAGCAGTTGGCCGGGGAGCACTGAAGCTTTCTTT; CDR3aa: CASSWPGSTEAFF
abundance: few; v_gene: TRBV30; j_gene: TRBJ1-1; d_gene: NA; CDR3nt: TGTGCCTGGATACGAGCTACTGAAGCTTTCTTT; CDR3aa: CAWIRATEAFF
abundance: NA; v_gene: TRBV11-3; j_gene: TRBJ2-1; d_gene: TRBD2; CDR3nt: TGTGCCAGCAGCCCGGAACCTAGCGGGGGCGGGTACAATGAGCAGTTCTTC; CDR3aa: CASSPEPSGGGYNEQFF
abundance: NA; v_gene: TRBV7-8; j_gene: TRBJ2-7; d_gene: NA; CDR3nt: TGTGCCAGCAGCTTCAGGACTAACTACGAGCAGTACTTC; CDR3aa: CASSFRTNYEQYF
abundance: NA; v_gene: TRBV28; j_gene: TRBJ2-7; d_gene: TRBD1; CDR3nt: TGTGCCAGCAGTCCTTGGACAGGGGGAACCTACGAGCAGTACTTC; CDR3aa: CASSPWTGGTYEQYF
abundance: NA; v_gene: TRBV7-9; j_gene: TRBJ2-5; d_gene: NA; CDR3nt: TGTGCCAGCAGCTTAGTCGGACAACAAGAGACCCAGTACTTC; CDR3aa: CASSLVGQQETQYF